The 8 T cell receptor beta chains below all came from one sample that was sequenced in a study of blood T cell repertoires in COVID-19 (dated by TCRdb to about 2020). Library preparation used the immunoSEQ multiplex PCR assay. TCRdb holds this immuneACCESS table with in-frame rearrangements only. Some clones are missing; in checked studies, unresolved V genes explain under half, and the rest has no known cause. In all, the sample holds approximately 68,000 clones, and 65% to 80% of those were seen once. The biggest ten clones account for around 10% of the sample. Source material: peripheral blood. The receptor source for this set is a woman aged 45-65 years with acute or convalescent COVID-19.

V and J are TRBV28 and TRBJ1-3; maybe TRBD1 (6 bases). The V and J ends lost 5 bases and 1 base respectively, with 21 bases between them. The CDR3 sequence is 18 residues long. Germline CDR1 MDHEN, CDR2 SYDVKM. CDR3 region: CASSPNLGRGRSGNTIYF. The CDR3, as DNA: TGTGCCAGCAGTCCTAACCTGGGGAGGGGGAGATCTGGAAACACCATATATTTT. Full variable domain (rest looked up from reference TRBV28 and TRBJ1-3): DVKVTQSSRYLVKRTGEKVFLECVQDMDHENMFWYRQDPGLGLRLIYFSYDVKMKEKGDIPEGYSVSREKKERFSLILESASTNQTSMYLCASSPNLGRGRSGNTIYFGEGSWLTVV.

The chain uses TRBV4-1 and TRBJ2-3, with a tentative D call TRBD1 (6 bases). Germline-derived CDR1 and CDR2 are MGHRA and YSYEKL. The CDR3 length is 17 residues. Trimming took off 4 bases at V and 0 bases at J, with 17 bases between the two ends. The CDR3 spells CASSRLIQGVSTDTQYF. CDR3 in DNA: TGCGCCAGCAGCCGGCTAATACAGGGAGTGAGCACAGATACGCAGTATTTT.

The J gene is TRBJ2-4, the V gene TRBV4-2; TRBD1 matches 7 bases. This CDR3 region has 16 residues. In germline, CDR1 is LGHNA, CDR2 YNFKEQ. With 0 bases clipped from V and 11 bases from J, the junction kept 13 bases outside the gene matches. This chain's CDR3 is CASSQDRGQVGGVQYF. The CDR3 coding sequence is TGTGCCAGCAGCCAAGATAGGGGGCAAGTAGGAGGCGTTCAGTACTTC.

The count of this clone is one. CDR3 loop: CASSSTGRGNEQFF. Here the CDR3 DNA reads TGTGCCAGTAGTAGTACGGGCCGGGGGAATGAGCAGTTCTTC. This chain uses TRBV19 with TRBJ2-1; D is perhaps TRBD2 (6 bases). The CDR3 is 14 residues long. Trimming left V 4 bases short and J 7 bases short, with 14 bases between. CDR1 and CDR2 from the germline V gene are LNHDA and SQIVND (reference sequence). Based on the CDR3 plus reference TRBV19 and TRBJ2-1, the full variable domain is DGGITQSPKYLFRKEGQNVTLSCEQNLNHDAMYWYRQDPGQGLRLIYYSQIVNDFQKGDIAEGYSVSREKKESFPLTVTSAQKNPTAFYLCASSSTGRGNEQFFGPGTRLTVL.

This rearrangement joins TRBV27 to TRBJ2-7; 8 bases map to TRBD2. Germline V lookup: CDR1 MNHEY, CDR2 SMNVEV (reference sequence). This CDR3 contains 17 residues. V lost 3 bases, J lost 4 bases, and 14 bases stayed unmatched. The CDR3 sequence: CASSFGVGAGGGYEQYF. The CDR3 DNA reads TGTGCCAGCAGTTTCGGGGTCGGGGCGGGAGGTGGATACGAGCAGTACTTC.

The genes are TRBV2 and TRBJ1-1, with 10 bases fitting TRBD1. The CDR3 loop spans 12 amino acids. The V gene end was trimmed by 6 bases and the J gene end by 5 bases; junction bases not matched to a gene: 0. Per germline, CDR1 SNHLY and CDR2 FYNNEI. CDR3 residues: CASRGQGTEAFF. The CDR3 nucleotides read TGTGCCAGCAGGGGACAGGGGACTGAAGCTTTCTTT.

V is TRBV24-1 and J is TRBJ2-2; 14 bases map to TRBD2. Losses at the gene ends were 7 bases for V and 2 bases for J; bases not matched to a gene: 5. CDR1 is KGHDR, CDR2 SFDVKD, per germline. The CDR3 loop spans 17 amino acids. The chain's CDR3 is CATSPTSGRGNTGELFF. The CDR3 DNA reads TGTGCCACCAGCCCGACTAGCGGGAGGGGAAACACCGGGGAGCTGTTTTTT.

J is TRBJ1-1 and V is TRBV7-2; maybe TRBD1 (6 bases). This CDR3 spans 15 amino acids. CDR1 is SGHTA and CDR2 is FQGNSA in the germline V gene. With 2 bases removed from V and 3 bases from J, the gap between germline ends came to 13 bases. In DNA form, the CDR3 reads TGTGCCAGCAGCTTAACAGGGAGCATTCACACTGAAGCTTTCTTT. This gives the protein CASSLTGSIHTEAFF.